This TCR beta chain was identified in a study of blood T cell repertoires in COVID-19. Looking at the study overall: Both acute and convalescent COVID-19 samples were obtained from the United States, Italy and Spain.

The Seattle patients joined while their infection was active and were tracked longitudinally afterward. Germline assignment: CDR1 GTSNPN and CDR2 SVGIG (reference sequence). Trimming took 0 bases from V and 2 from J; bases not matched to a gene: 10. The CDR3 contains 18 residues. As processed by the authors: Counts of nucleated cells, estimated from reference gene primer amplification, were obtained. Generated by immunoSEQ multiplex PCR, the TCRdb table keeps only in-frame clones and is missing some. From that table come the V and J calls and clone size; the DNA was used to work out D and trimming. Of a few hundred thousand clones in the sample, 70% to 90% are singletons; the top ten hold just over 7%.

The sample comprised peripheral blood. The chain links TRBV30 to TRBJ1-1; 12 bases match TRBD1. This clonotype originated in an older woman with COVID-19, enrolled during active disease. The CDR3 region is CAWSVRRGTGGGNTEAFF. CDR3 bases: TGTGCCTGGAGTGTACGAAGGGGGACAGGGGGCGGAAACACTGAAGCTTTCTTT.